The 5 T cell receptor beta chains below were found in one sample sequenced in a study of blood T cell repertoires in COVID-19. Profiling relied on immunoSEQ multiplex PCR, and the TCRdb table lists in-frame clones only, not all of them. The sample holds about 170,000 clones, roughly 90% seen once. The sample consisted of peripheral blood. The source of these receptors is a woman aged 55 to 70 with COVID-19, enrolled during active disease.

The gene calls are TRBV4-3 and TRBJ1-1; D unresolved. The CDR3 contains 15 residues. Germline assignment: CDR1 LGHNA and CDR2 YSLEER. V was pared by 0 bases and J by 11 bases, with 19 bases between. This CDR3 reads CASSQERLRGESAFF. The CDR3 bases are TGCGCCAGCAGCCAAGAACGTCTTCGGGGAGAATCGGCTTTCTTT.

The chain links TRBV30 to TRBJ2-7, with TRBD2 identical over 7 bases. CDR1 GTSNPN and CDR2 SVGIG come from the germline V gene (reference sequence). This CDR3 comprises 13 residues. The junction had 3 bases not matched to a gene; V was cut back by 2 bases and J by 2 bases. Here the CDR3 DNA reads TGTGCCTGGAGTCGGGGGGAGGCCTACGAGCAGTACTTC. This codes for CAWSRGEAYEQYF.

The chain couples TRBV7-9 to TRBJ2-2, with D possibly matching TRBD2 (5 bases). V dropped 1 base and J dropped 5 bases, with 14 bases sitting between them. This CDR3 has 16 residues. Germline CDR1 is SEHNR and CDR2 is FQNEAQ (reference sequence). CDR3: CASSLDGGLGTGELFF. CDR3 DNA: TGTGCCAGCAGCTTAGATGGCGGACTGGGAACCGGGGAGCTGTTTTTT.

The chain recombines TRBV12-3 or TRBV12-4 with TRBJ2-7; perhaps TRBD1 as D (6 bases). This CDR3 is 13 amino acids long. Trimming shortened V by 4 bases and J by 5 bases, and 12 bases separated the two germline ends. DNA of the CDR3: TGTGCCAGCAGTTGGACAGCCCCTGACGAGCAGTACTTC. This translates into CASSWTAPDEQYF.

The gene calls are TRBV19 and TRBJ2-7, with 9 bases identical to TRBD1. This CDR3 has 17 residues. The V segment lost 5 bases and the J segment 5 bases; nucleotides outside the gene matches: 16. The V gene's germline CDR1 is LNHDA and CDR2 SQIVND (reference sequence). In DNA form, the CDR3 reads TGTGCCAGTAGTGTGGGGGCCGGGACAGGGTTTAGGAACGAGCAGTACTTC. It is translated as CASSVGAGTGFRNEQYF. The full variable domain, with the rest looked up from reference TRBV19 and TRBJ2-7, is DGGITQSPKYLFRKEGQNVTLSCEQNLNHDAMYWYRQDPGQGLRLIYYSQIVNDFQKGDIAEGYSVSREKKESFPLTVTSAQKNPTAFYLCASSVGAGTGFRNEQYFGPGTRLTVT.